The next 8 T cell receptor beta chains were all read from a single sample in a study of T cell responses to AZD1222 COVID-19 vaccine. Clones were read by immunoSEQ multiplex PCR, and TCRdb kept only the in-frame ones, dropping some. The data hold about 180,000 clones, with roughly 89% observed a single time. The sample here was peripheral blood, taken on day 0 of AZD1222 vaccination. These receptors were taken from an adult in good health.

This chain links TRBV4-3 with TRBJ2-2, with 8 bases aligning to TRBD1. This CDR3 has 17 amino acids. Trimming took 0 bases from V and 0 from J; bases not matched to a gene: 3. Germline V gene sequence: CDR1 LGHNA, CDR2 YSLEER. The chain's CDR3 is CASSQDHRGANTGELFF. In nucleotides, the CDR3 is TGCGCCAGCAGCCAAGACCACAGGGGGGCGAACACCGGGGAGCTGTTTTTT.

This rearrangement joins TRBV19 to TRBJ1-1; D gene ambiguous. Trimming cost V 5 bases and J 5 bases, with 18 bases left between them. Germline values: CDR1 LNHDA, CDR2 SQIVND (reference sequence). This CDR3 region has 15 residues. The CDR3 spells CASSPRATKVTEAFF. CDR3 DNA sequence: TGTGCCAGTAGTCCAAGAGCTACCAAGGTAACTGAAGCTTTCTTT.

The chain is built from TRBV19 and TRBJ1-1; D not resolved. The length of the CDR3 is 13 residues. V lost 7 bases to trimming and J lost 1 base, with 10 bases between them. Germline CDR1 LNHDA, CDR2 SQIVND (reference sequence). CDR3 sequence: CASNLGRNTEAFF. The CDR3 nucleotides are TGTGCCAGTAACCTCGGAAGGAACACTGAAGCTTTCTTT.

The chain couples TRBV5-1 to TRBJ1-5; 8 bases map to TRBD1. The CDR3 spans 15 residues. Germline V gene lookup returns CDR1 SGHRS and CDR2 YFSETQ. V lost 0 bases, J lost 4 bases, and 3 bases stayed unmatched. The CDR3 reads CASSLDGQGNQPQHF. CDR3 in DNA: TGCGCCAGCAGCTTGGATGGACAGGGTAATCAGCCCCAGCATTTT.

The rearrangement links TRBV4-2 to TRBJ1-2, with 7 bases aligning to TRBD1. The germline CDR1 and CDR2 sequences are LGHNA and YNFKEQ. This CDR3 has 16 residues. J gave up 8 bases and V 0 bases, and 12 bases lay outside the gene matches. The CDR3 nucleotides are TGTGCCAGCAGCCAAGAGGATTTATGGGACAGTCACGGCTACACCTTC. This encodes CASSQEDLWDSHGYTF.

This clone was seen only a few times. The sample holds other DNA sequences that translate to the same CDR3. The chain carries TRBV6-5 and TRBJ2-7; D assignment may be TRBD1 or TRBD2 (5 bases each). The CDR3 is 11 amino acids. Germline V gene data show CDR1 as MNHEY and CDR2 as SVGAGI. Trimming shortened V by 6 bases and J by 2 bases, and 5 bases separated the two germline ends. CDR3 DNA: TGTGCCAGCAGGGGGGCCTACGAGCAGTACTTC. This encodes CASRGAYEQYF.

J is TRBJ2-5 and V is TRBV5-1; D possibly corresponds to TRBD2 (5 bases). Germline CDR1 reads SGHRS; CDR2 reads YFSETQ. Trimming removed 0 bases at V and 7 bases at J, with 19 bases between. The CDR3 is made up of 16 amino acids. CDR3 in amino acids: CASSLVTTRFGGTQYF. CDR3 DNA: TGCGCCAGCAGCTTGGTGACAACTAGGTTTGGAGGGACCCAGTACTTC.

This clone came up a few times. J is TRBJ1-1 and V is TRBV19; D gene ambiguous. V was clipped by 3 bases and J by 4 bases, with 12 bases between them. The CDR3 has 14 residues. Per germline, CDR1 LNHDA and CDR2 SQIVND (reference sequence). CDR3 residues: CASSIVGGGTEAFF. DNA of the CDR3: TGTGCCAGTAGTATCGTGGGTGGTGGCACTGAAGCTTTCTTT.